One and the same sample provided the 29 T cell receptor beta chains below, sequenced in a study of cytomegalovirus exposure and HLA in healthy donors (dated by TCRdb to about 2017). The protocol used for the library was the immunoSEQ multiplex PCR assay. TCRdb holds this immuneACCESS table with in-frame rearrangements only. Some clones are missing; in checked studies, unresolved V genes explain under half, and the rest has no known cause. In this sample the table shows some 110,000 clones, about 88% of which occur a single time. Jointly, the top ten make up about 4% of the sample. The specimen sequenced was PBMCs. The receptor set was obtained from a woman between 18 and 30 years old in good health and CMV-seropositive.

The chain recombines TRBV14 with TRBJ2-3; tentative D call: TRBD1 (5 bases). Trimming removed 2 bases at V and 5 bases at J, with 11 bases between. This CDR3 has 14 residues. CDR1 and CDR2 (germline): SGHDN, FVKESK. CDR3 DNA sequence: TGTGCCAGCAGCCAAAATTTTAGGGGAGATACGCAGTATTTT. The encoded protein is CASSQNFRGDTQYF.

This sequence joins TRBV6-6 and TRBJ1-1, with 7 bases matching TRBD1. Germline CDR1 is MNHNY and CDR2 is SVGAGI (reference sequence). V trimming: 6 bases; J trimming: 4 bases; junction bases outside the gene matches: 8. The CDR3 is 14 residues long. The chain's CDR3 is CASRDRYSFTEAFF. DNA of the CDR3: TGTGCCAGCAGGGACAGGTACAGCTTCACTGAAGCTTTCTTT.

This clone was observed a few times. This chain connects TRBV7-6 to TRBJ1-1; D gene unclear. The CDR3 is 14 residues long. Trimming pared 2 bases from V and 1 base from J, leaving 8 bases between. Germline-derived CDR1 and CDR2 are SGHVS and FNYEAQ. Written as DNA, the CDR3 is TGTGCCAGCAGCTTAAGGCAGGCGAACACTGAAGCTTTCTTT. This sequence encodes CASSLRQANTEAFF.

The chain uses TRBV7-6 and TRBJ1-4, with TRBD1 matching over 7 bases. This CDR3 is built from 15 residues. From germline, CDR1 is SGHVS and CDR2 FNYEAQ. V lost 4 bases to trimming and J lost 3 bases; unmatched junction nucleotides: 5. The CDR3 nucleotides read TGTGCCAGCAGCTCAATACAGGGGCCTAATGAAAAACTGTTTTTT. This sequence encodes CASSSIQGPNEKLFF.

The rearrangement uses TRBV4-1 and TRBJ1-1, with no clear D. The CDR3 covers 13 residues. Germline assignment: CDR1 MGHRA and CDR2 YSYEKL. V shed 3 bases and J shed 5 bases, with 10 bases lying between them. In DNA, the CDR3 is TGCGCCAGCAGCCAGCACAGTGGTACTGAAGCTTTCTTT. This codes for CASSQHSGTEAFF.

DNA for the CDR3: TGTGCCATCAGGGTAGCGGCTCAAGAGACCCAGTACTTC. Encoded protein: CAIRVAAQETQYF. This chain connects TRBV10-3 to TRBJ2-5, with a weak D call TRBD2 (6 bases). There are 13 residues in the CDR3. Germline-derived CDR1 and CDR2 are ENHRY and SYGVKD. V lost 6 bases and J lost 2, with 10 bases in between.

The genes are TRBV6-1 and TRBJ1-2; no reliable D call. The CDR3 has 13 amino acids. V was clipped by 1 base and J by 2 bases, with 5 bases between them. Germline CDR1 reads MNHNS; CDR2 reads SASEGT. The CDR3 DNA reads TGTGCCAGCAGTGAAGGCGGGAACTATGGCTACACCTTC. Its translation: CASSEGGNYGYTF.

The V call is TRBV11-3, the J call TRBJ2-5; 9 nucleotides align to TRBD2. J lost 5 bases, V lost 0 bases, and 10 bases had no gene match. The germline V gene encodes CDR1 SGHNT and CDR2 YENEEA. This CDR3 comprises 17 residues. The CDR3 is CASSLDPSRGGLETQYF. The CDR3 region has the DNA TGTGCCAGCAGCTTAGATCCCTCGCGGGGGGGCCTTGAGACCCAGTACTTC.

The J gene is TRBJ2-7, the V gene TRBV7-2; 7 positions match TRBD2. In germline, CDR1 is SGHTA, CDR2 FQGNSA. The CDR3 consists of 15 residues. V dropped 3 bases and J dropped 5; count of bases not matched to a gene: 10. The CDR3 protein is CASSLGGGLSHEQYF. The CDR3 nucleotides are TGTGCCAGCAGCTTGGGGGGAGGGCTCTCTCACGAGCAGTACTTC.

The V gene is TRBV14, the J gene TRBJ2-7, with D possibly being TRBD2 (5 bases). Trimming left V 2 bases short and J 3 bases short, with 14 bases between. Germline CDR1 reads SGHDN; CDR2 reads FVKESK. This CDR3 contains 15 residues. The CDR3 nucleotides read TGTGCCAGCAGCCAAAGAGAATACGGGAACTACGAGCAGTACTTC. Translated, it gives CASSQREYGNYEQYF.

The chain employs TRBV6-1 and TRBJ1-1; 7 bases align to TRBD1. J gave up 4 bases and V 3 bases, and 11 bases lay outside the gene matches. CDR3 length: 16 amino acids. Germline CDR1 is MNHNS and CDR2 is SASEGT. The DNA of the CDR3 is TGTGCCAGCAGTGATACGCCGGGACAGAGATTCACTGAAGCTTTCTTT. This sequence encodes CASSDTPGQRFTEAFF.

The chain links TRBV6-5 to TRBJ1-1; D is undetermined. CDR1 MNHEY and CDR2 SVGAGI come from the germline V gene. The CDR3 runs 13 residues. Trimming shortened V by 4 bases and J by 1 base, and 7 bases separated the two germline ends. In DNA form, the CDR3 reads TGTGCCAGCAGTTTCGGTCAGAACACTGAAGCTTTCTTT. Protein sequence: CASSFGQNTEAFF.

This clone was observed a single time. The V gene is TRBV18, the J gene TRBJ2-7, with D possibly matching TRBD2 (5 bases). The germline CDR1 and CDR2 sequences are KGHSH and LQKENI. CDR3 length equals 14 residues. V dropped 2 bases and J dropped 2 bases, with 10 bases sitting between them. CDR3 DNA sequence: TGTGCCAGCTCACCAGGCTTCGGGACCTACGAGCAGTACTTC. Its protein product is CASSPGFGTYEQYF.

This clone has a single count. The chain has TRBV6-5 and TRBJ2-7; TRBD1 might be the D (6 bases). With 0 bases removed from V and 3 bases from J, the gap between germline ends came to 12 bases. The germline V gene has CDR1 MNHEY and CDR2 SVGAGI. CDR3 length: 15 amino acids. CDR3 residues: CASSYSIRGGYEQYF. The CDR3 coding sequence is TGTGCCAGCAGTTACTCGATCAGGGGCGGCTACGAGCAGTACTTC.

This clone appeared once. J is TRBJ2-1 and V is TRBV6-5, with TRBD1 as a possible D gene (5 bases). V shed 7 bases and J shed 9 bases, with 16 bases lying between them. Germline CDR1 and CDR2: MNHEY and SVGAGI. This CDR3 region has 13 residues. The CDR3: CASKEARATEQFF. The CDR3 DNA sequence: TGTGCCAGCAAAGAGGCCAGGGCAACTGAGCAGTTCTTC.

J is TRBJ2-1 and V is TRBV7-9, with a weak D call TRBD1 (6 bases). In germline, CDR1 is SEHNR, CDR2 FQNEAQ (reference sequence). V was shortened by 5 bases and J by 1 base, with 12 bases between the two germline ends. This CDR3 has 15 amino acids. The DNA of the CDR3 is TGTGCCAGCAGCGCCGTGAGGGGGTCCTACAATGAGCAGTTCTTC. This encodes CASSAVRGSYNEQFF.

This clone was counted only a few times. The chain uses TRBV19 and TRBJ1-5, with TRBD1 identical over 9 bases. The CDR3 has 16 amino acids. From germline, CDR1 is LNHDA and CDR2 SQIVND (reference sequence). Germline trimming cut 3 bases from V and 6 bases from J; bases unmatched to any gene: 9. The chain's CDR3 is CASSIQQGARSQPQHF. As DNA, the CDR3 is TGTGCCAGTAGTATCCAACAGGGGGCGAGGAGTCAGCCCCAGCATTTT.

The rearrangement joins TRBV4-1 to TRBJ1-1; 7 nucleotides align to TRBD1. V lost 4 bases and J lost 1; bases outside the gene matches: 9. Germline-derived CDR1 and CDR2 are MGHRA and YSYEKL. CDR3 size: 16 residues. The CDR3 sequence is CASSPRDSYSNTEAFF. The CDR3 DNA is TGCGCCAGCAGCCCCCGGGACAGCTACTCGAACACTGAAGCTTTCTTT.

The chain has TRBV30 and TRBJ2-7; D unclear. Looked up from germline, CDR1 is GTSNPN and CDR2 is SVGIG (reference sequence). This CDR3 region has 14 residues. V lost 0 bases and J 1 base, leaving 10 bases between the germline ends. In DNA form, the CDR3 reads TGTGCCTGGAGTGTAGCAGGTTCTTCCTACGAGCAGTACTTC. Translation: CAWSVAGSSYEQYF.

The chain couples TRBV2 to TRBJ1-6, with 7 bases aligning to TRBD1. The trim removed 9 bases at V and 8 bases at J, leaving 7 bases unmatched. The CDR3 is 13 amino acids. Germline loops: CDR1 SNHLY, CDR2 FYNNEI. The DNA of the CDR3 is TGTGCCAGTAAGGGACAGTCAGATTCACCCCTCCACTTT. Translation gives CASKGQSDSPLHF.

The chain employs TRBV5-1 and TRBJ1-5, with 10 bases that match TRBD1. V lost 4 bases and J lost 4; bases outside the gene matches: 5. Germline CDR1 and CDR2: SGHRS and YFSETQ. CDR3 length: 15 residues. This CDR3 reads CASSIGTGDNQPQHF. The CDR3 DNA sequence: TGCGCCAGCAGCATAGGGACAGGGGATAATCAGCCCCAGCATTTT.

The chain links TRBV5-1 to TRBJ2-3; 7 bases align to TRBD1. Germline V gene data show CDR1 as SGHRS and CDR2 as YFSETQ. J lost 1 base, V lost 3 bases, and 2 bases had no gene match. The CDR3 consists of 14 residues. CDR3 nucleotides: TGCGCCAGCAGCTACGGACAGGGCACAGATACGCAGTATTTT. This sequence encodes CASSYGQGTDTQYF.

V is TRBV11-1 and J is TRBJ1-2; unclear D gene. Trimming left V 3 bases short and J 2 bases short, with 13 bases between. Germline CDR1 and CDR2: SGHAT and FQDESV (reference sequence). The CDR3 spans 15 residues. This CDR3 reads CASSLAGKENYGYTF. CDR3 coding DNA: TGTGCCAGCAGCTTGGCGGGAAAAGAAAACTATGGCTACACCTTC.

The gene calls are TRBV28 and TRBJ2-2; D perhaps matches TRBD1 (6 bases). The V and J ends lost 9 bases and 5 bases respectively, with 16 bases between them. Germline V gene data show CDR1 as MDHEN and CDR2 as SYDVKM. The CDR3 sequence is 14 residues long. CDR3 nucleotides: TGTGCCAGTAGAGGGGGTAGAGGAACCGGGGAGCTGTTTTTT. Protein product: CASRGGRGTGELFF.

V gene TRBV7-6 combines with J gene TRBJ2-2; D remains ambiguous. Germline CDR1 reads SGHVS; CDR2 reads FNYEAQ. The V end was cut by 3 bases, the J end by 1 base, with 6 bases between. The CDR3 extends over 14 amino acids. CDR3 residues: CASSFAGNTGELFF. The CDR3 nucleotides are TGTGCCAGCAGCTTTGCAGGGAACACCGGGGAGCTGTTTTTT. Supplemented by reference TRBV7-6 and TRBJ2-2, the full variable domain reads GAGVSQSPRYKVTKRGQDVALRCDPISGHVSLYWYRQALGQGPEFLTYFNYEAQQDKSGLPNDRFSAERPEGSISTLTIQRTEQRDSAMYRCASSFAGNTGELFFGEGSRLTVL.

This sequence joins TRBV5-8 and TRBJ1-5; D is unclear. The V gene lost 0 bases and the J gene lost 4 bases, with 20 bases spanning the gap. Germline CDR1 SGHTS, CDR2 YDEGEE. CDR3 length equals 18 residues. This CDR3 reads CASSLVRQEKVWNQPQHF. CDR3 DNA sequence: TGTGCCAGCAGCTTGGTACGGCAGGAAAAAGTTTGGAATCAGCCCCAGCATTTT.

This clone came up a few times. The V call is TRBV7-3, the J call TRBJ1-2; 7 nucleotides line up with TRBD1. The CDR3 totals 14 residues. Germline V gene lookup returns CDR1 SGHTA and CDR2 FQGTGA. Losses at the gene ends were 0 bases for V and 6 bases for J; bases not matched to a gene: 4. The CDR3, as DNA: TGTGCCAGCAGCTTAACCCGACAGGGTCATGGCTACACCTTC. Translated: CASSLTRQGHGYTF.

The rearrangement links TRBV9 to TRBJ1-4, with 7 positions matching TRBD1. Losses at the gene ends were 2 bases for V and 11 bases for J; bases not matched to a gene: 9. The CDR3 is made up of 14 amino acids. Germline V lookup: CDR1 SGDLS, CDR2 YYNGEE. In nucleotides, the CDR3 is TGTGCCAGCAGCGTGGACGCAGGGGGACGGAAACTGTTTTTT. Its translation is CASSVDAGGRKLFF. Full variable domain (missing parts from reference TRBV9 and TRBJ1-4): DSGVTQTPKHLITATGQRVTLRCSPRSGDLSVYWYQQSLDQGLQFLIQYYNGEERAKGNILERFSAQQFPDLHSELNLSSLELGDSALYFCASSVDAGGRKLFFGSGTQLSVL.

The rearrangement uses TRBV28 and TRBJ1-2; D ambiguous. Germline CDR1 is MDHEN and CDR2 is SYDVKM. V was clipped by 5 bases and J by 9 bases, with 16 bases between them. The CDR3 length is 13 residues. The CDR3 region is CASSLLGPGSYTF. CDR3 nucleotides: TGTGCCAGCAGTCTATTAGGCCCGGGAAGCTACACCTTC.